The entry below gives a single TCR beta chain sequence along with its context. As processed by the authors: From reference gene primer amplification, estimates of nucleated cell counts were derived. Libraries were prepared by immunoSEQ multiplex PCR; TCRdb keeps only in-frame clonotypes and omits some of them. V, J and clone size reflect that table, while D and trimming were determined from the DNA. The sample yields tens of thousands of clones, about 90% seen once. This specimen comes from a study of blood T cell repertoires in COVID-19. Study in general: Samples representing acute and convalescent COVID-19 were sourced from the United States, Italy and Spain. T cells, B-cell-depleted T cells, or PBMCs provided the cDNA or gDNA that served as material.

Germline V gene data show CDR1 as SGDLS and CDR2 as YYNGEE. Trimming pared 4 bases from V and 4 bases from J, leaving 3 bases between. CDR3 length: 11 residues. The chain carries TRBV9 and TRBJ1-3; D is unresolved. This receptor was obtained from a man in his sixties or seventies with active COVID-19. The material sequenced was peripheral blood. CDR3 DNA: TGTGCCAGCAGCCCAGGAAACACCATATATTTT. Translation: CASSPGNTIYF.